This TCR beta chain was identified during a study of blood T cell repertoires in COVID-19. Looking at the study overall: Whether acute or convalescent, the COVID-19 samples came from the United States, Italy and Spain. Nucleic acid was either cDNA or gDNA, and it came from T cells, B-cell-depleted T cells, or PBMCs.

Per the study methods: Amplification from reference gene primers served as the basis for estimated nucleated cell counts. TCRdb's table, derived via immunoSEQ multiplex PCR, lists solely in-frame clones and lacks some. V and J calls and clone size follow that table, whereas D and trimming were derived from the DNA. The sample comprises some 99,000 clones, roughly 80% of which are singletons, and around 10% rests with the top ten. This CDR3 is built from 18 residues. Trimming cost V 4 bases and J 2 bases; bases outside gene matches: 12. CDR1 is KGHDR and CDR2 is SFDVKD in the germline V gene. The sequence came from a woman aged 80 or over with acute or convalescent COVID-19. The sequenced material came from peripheral blood. The J gene is TRBJ1-2, the V gene TRBV24-1; the match to TRBD1 covers 10 bases. The CDR3 coding sequence is TGTGCCACCAGTGACTTTCTTAGCGGGGGACAGGGGAACTATGGCTACACCTTC. Translating it yields CATSDFLSGGQGNYGYTF.